A single sample gave rise to the 32 T cell receptor beta chains below, sequenced in a study of shared clonotypes between healthy human individuals. Measured with immunoSEQ multiplex PCR; TCRdb has only the in-frame clones, and not every one. The sample has nearly 1,000,000 clones, 76% seen once. The sequenced sample was memory CD4+ T cells sorted from blood. The subset here: CD45RA-negative fraction. The receptors derive from a man between 18 and 29 years old in good health.

The V call is TRBV4-1, the J call TRBJ2-5; 11 nucleotides line up with TRBD1. Germline CDR1 reads MGHRA; CDR2 reads YSYEKL. Germline trimming cut 6 bases from V and 5 bases from J; bases unmatched to any gene: 8. This CDR3 has 15 residues. The CDR3 region has the DNA TGCGCCAGCAGACAGAGGACAGGGGGCTCGGAGACCCAGTACTTC. This encodes CASRQRTGGSETQYF.

This rearrangement joins TRBV5-1 to TRBJ2-3; TRBD2 matches at 15 bases. Unmatched junction bases numbered 8, after V lost 0 bases and J lost 6 bases. Germline V gene data show CDR1 as SGHRS and CDR2 as YFSETQ. This CDR3 is 18 amino acids long. The CDR3 is CASSLVKTGTSGRDTQYF. Written as DNA, the CDR3 is TGCGCCAGCAGCTTGGTAAAAACCGGGACTAGCGGGAGGGATACGCAGTATTTT. Drawing the rest from reference TRBV5-1 and TRBJ2-3, the complete variable domain is KAGVTQTPRYLIKTRGQQVTLSCSPISGHRSVSWYQQTPGQGLQFLFEYFSETQRNKGNFPGRFSGRQFSNSRSEMNVSTLELGDSALYLCASSLVKTGTSGRDTQYFGPGTRLTVL.

This chain connects TRBV18 to TRBJ1-6; possibly TRBD1 for D (6 bases). V lost 2 bases and J lost 7, with 15 bases in between. This CDR3 has 16 amino acids. Germline V gene sequence: CDR1 KGHSH, CDR2 LQKENI. The CDR3 nucleotides read TGTGCCAGCTCACCAGTGGGGGCTGTATCGAATTCACCCCTCCACTTT. Translation: CASSPVGAVSNSPLHF.

As to this clone: The same CDR3 also results from other DNA sequences found in this sample. The chain carries TRBV5-1 and TRBJ2-7; 7 nucleotides match TRBD1. CDR3 length: 13 residues. The junction had 2 bases not matched to a gene; V was cut back by 1 base and J by 4 bases. Germline assignment: CDR1 SGHRS and CDR2 YFSETQ. The chain's CDR3 is CASSLPQGYEQYF. In DNA, the CDR3 is TGCGCCAGCAGCTTGCCACAGGGGTACGAGCAGTACTTC.

The V and J genes are TRBV28 and TRBJ2-3; 7 positions agree with TRBD2. V gave up 7 bases and J gave up 7 bases; unmatched junction bases: 8. Germline CDR1 reads MDHEN; CDR2 reads SYDVKM. This CDR3 region has 13 residues. CDR3 bases: TGTGCCAGCACTGGGGGGGTACCAAATACGCAGTATTTT. Its translation: CASTGGVPNTQYF.

This clone showed up many times. The chain carries TRBV7-2 and TRBJ2-7; 8 nucleotides line up with TRBD2. CDR3 length: 16 residues. The V and J ends lost 5 bases and 6 bases, in that order; junction bases with no gene match: 15. Germline-derived CDR1 and CDR2 are SGHTA and FQGNSA. The CDR3 here is CASSQNLGAGAPEQYF. CDR3 DNA sequence: TGTGCCAGCAGCCAAAACCTAGGAGCGGGAGCTCCCGAGCAGTACTTC.

This clone was recorded at least ten times. This chain connects TRBV28 to TRBJ2-5; 7 bases are shared with TRBD1. There are 14 residues in the CDR3. V shed 8 bases, J shed 1 base, and the junction held 7 bases outside the gene matches. CDR1 is MDHEN, CDR2 SYDVKM, per germline. In nucleotides, the CDR3 is TGTGCCAGCTTGACAGGGTTAGGCCAAGAGACCCAGTACTTC. Translation gives CASLTGLGQETQYF. The variable domain in full, completed from reference TRBV28 and TRBJ2-5, reads DVKVTQSSRYLVKRTGEKVFLECVQDMDHENMFWYRQDPGLGLRLIYFSYDVKMKEKGDIPEGYSVSREKKERFSLILESASTNQTSMYLCASLTGLGQETQYFGPGTRLLVL.

The rearrangement joins TRBV6-1 to TRBJ1-2; 11 nucleotides line up with TRBD1. Germline loops: CDR1 MNHNS, CDR2 SASEGT. The junction had 7 bases not matched to a gene; V was cut back by 6 bases and J by 7 bases. The CDR3 is 14 residues long. The DNA for the CDR3 is TGTGCCAGCAGCGGACAGGGGGCAACGGGTGGCTACACCTTC. Translating gives CASSGQGATGGYTF.

This chain joins TRBV5-1 and TRBJ2-7, with D uncertain. From germline, CDR1 is SGHRS and CDR2 YFSETQ. The CDR3 is 11 amino acids. Trimming took off 4 bases at V and 4 bases at J, with 6 bases between the two ends. CDR3 sequence (DNA): TGCGCCAGCAGCCGCGAGTACGAGCAGTACTTC. Protein product: CASSREYEQYF.

On this clone itself: The same CDR3 also results from other DNA sequences found in this sample. The gene calls are TRBV9 and TRBJ1-6; D remains ambiguous. This CDR3 has 14 residues. Germline-derived CDR1 and CDR2 are SGDLS and YYNGEE. Trimming stripped 0 bases from V and 5 bases from J, with 6 bases between. The CDR3 nucleotides are TGTGCCAGCAGCGTAGGGACGGATAATTCACCCCTCCACTTT. Its protein product is CASSVGTDNSPLHF.

This clone has just a few counts. This chain uses TRBV18 with TRBJ2-7; D is possibly TRBD1 or TRBD2 (5 bases each). V was shortened by 3 bases and J by 3 bases, with 12 bases between the two germline ends. CDR1 and CDR2 (germline): KGHSH, LQKENI. The CDR3 has 14 residues. The CDR3 sequence: CASSPIGTDYEQYF. CDR3 DNA sequence: TGTGCCAGCTCACCGATCGGGACGGACTACGAGCAGTACTTC.

The chain is built from TRBV27 and TRBJ2-1; 12 bases fit TRBD2. The trim removed 5 bases at V and 2 bases at J, leaving 1 base unmatched. Germline CDR1 and CDR2: MNHEY and SMNVEV (reference sequence). The CDR3 consists of 15 residues. The CDR3 coding sequence is TGTGCCAGCAGTCGACTAGCGGGAGCCTACAATGAGCAGTTCTTC. This gives the protein CASSRLAGAYNEQFF.

Concerning this clone itself: The same CDR3 can be traced to other DNA sequences in this sample. Here the CDR3 reads CASSGQGTGELFF. In DNA form, the CDR3 reads TGTGCCAGCAGCGGTCAGGGGACCGGGGAGCTGTTTTTT. The J gene is TRBJ2-2, the V gene TRBV9, with a tentative D call TRBD1 (6 bases). The V end lost 3 bases, the J end lost 5 bases, and 8 bases lay between the germline ends. Germline V gene lookup returns CDR1 SGDLS and CDR2 YYNGEE. This CDR3 has 13 residues.

The CDR3 region has the DNA TGTGCCTGGAGTGTACGTTCCGAGAGACGCGAGCAGTACTTC. Its translation is CAWSVRSERREQYF. The chain carries TRBV30 and TRBJ2-7; D is unclear. Trimming left V 0 bases short and J 6 bases short, with 15 bases between. Germline CDR1 is GTSNPN and CDR2 is SVGIG (reference sequence). The CDR3 consists of 14 residues.

The chain uses TRBV27 and TRBJ2-5; no firm D call. Germline CDR1 reads MNHEY; CDR2 reads SMNVEV (reference sequence). The germline V and J ends were trimmed by 1 base and 2 bases, with 20 bases remaining between them. The CDR3 contains 18 residues. CDR3 nucleotide sequence: TGTGCCAGCAGTTTATACGTGTTGAGCAGGTTCAGGCAAGAGACCCAGTACTTC. Translating gives CASSLYVLSRFRQETQYF.

This clone was seen more than once but under ten times. Other nucleotide sequences in the sample specify the same CDR3. V gene TRBV18 combines with J gene TRBJ2-7; D gene ambiguous. This CDR3 contains 12 residues. V was clipped by 2 bases and J by 3 bases, with 5 bases between them. CDR1 and CDR2 (germline): KGHSH, LQKENI. The CDR3 nucleotides are TGTGCCAGCTCACCAGGCAGCTACGAGCAGTACTTC. Translating it yields CASSPGSYEQYF.

This sequence joins TRBV7-2 and TRBJ1-2; D is possibly TRBD1 (5 bases). The V gene lost 5 bases and the J gene lost 8 bases, with 18 bases spanning the gap. From germline, CDR1 is SGHTA and CDR2 FQGNSA. CDR3 length: 14 amino acids. The chain's CDR3 is CASSPRDESLGYTF. The CDR3 bases are TGTGCCAGCAGCCCACGGGACGAGTCGTTAGGCTACACCTTC.

This chain uses TRBV11-2 with TRBJ2-5; 10 bases map to TRBD1. V lost 0 bases, J lost 2 bases, and 12 bases stayed unmatched. This CDR3 region has 19 residues. The germline CDR1 and CDR2 sequences are SGHAT and FQNNGV. CDR3 sequence (DNA): TGTGCCAGCAGCTTAGATGGAAGAGACAGGGGGCTTCGGCAAGAGACCCAGTACTTC. Amino acid sequence: CASSLDGRDRGLRQETQYF.

Here the CDR3 DNA reads TGTGCCAGCAGCTTCCGGGACGGAGCCCACGAGCAGTACTTC. Protein: CASSFRDGAHEQYF. The chain recombines TRBV5-6 with TRBJ2-7; tentatively, D is TRBD1 or TRBD2 (5 bases each). V was clipped by 2 bases and J by 5 bases, with 14 bases between them. This CDR3 is built from 14 residues. The germline V gene encodes CDR1 SGHDT and CDR2 YYEEEE.

V and J are TRBV6-1 and TRBJ1-5; a possible D gene is TRBD1 (5 bases). The V gene's germline CDR1 is MNHNS and CDR2 SASEGT. The CDR3 covers 14 residues. The germline V and J ends were trimmed by 8 bases and 0 bases, with 11 bases remaining between them. The chain's CDR3 is CASWGRASNQPQHF. The CDR3 coding sequence is TGTGCCAGCTGGGGCAGGGCTAGCAATCAGCCCCAGCATTTT.

V is TRBV10-3 and J is TRBJ2-1; TRBD1 agrees at 7 bases. The CDR3 extends over 17 amino acids. Germline V CDR1 and CDR2: ENHRY, SYGVKD. Unmatched junction bases numbered 12, after V lost 2 bases and J lost 5 bases. This chain's CDR3 is CAISERGREFKDNEQFF. CDR3 bases: TGTGCCATCAGTGAGAGGGGGCGCGAGTTCAAAGACAATGAGCAGTTCTTC.

This clone was seen a few times. This chain joins TRBV5-5 and TRBJ1-2, with D unclear. Between the trimmed V and J ends, which lost 0 bases and 8 bases, there was a span of 23 bases. The length of the CDR3 is 17 residues. The germline V gene has CDR1 SGHKS and CDR2 YYEKEE (reference sequence). CDR3 in DNA: TGTGCCAGCAGCTTGGTTGTGCAGCCATTGAACCTCCCCGGCTACACCTTC. As protein: CASSLVVQPLNLPGYTF.

This clone was seen only once. This sequence joins TRBV7-2 and TRBJ2-4; 9 bases agree with TRBD2. The CDR3 is 18 amino acids. V lost 1 base and J lost 3; bases outside the gene matches: 10. CDR1 and CDR2 from the germline V gene are SGHTA and FQGNSA. CDR3 protein: CASSLVGGGAGVKNIQYF. The CDR3 nucleotides are TGTGCCAGCAGCTTAGTTGGCGGGGGGGCCGGCGTCAAAAACATTCAGTACTTC.

The gene calls are TRBV6-1 and TRBJ1-2; 7 bases match TRBD1. The CDR3 sequence is 12 residues long. CDR1 is MNHNS and CDR2 is SASEGT in the germline V gene. With V trimmed by 6 bases and J by 7 bases, 5 bases remained unmatched. CDR3 coding DNA: TGTGCCAGCAGGCCAACAGGGGTTGGCTACACCTTC. The encoded protein is CASRPTGVGYTF.

There are a few counts of this clone. The chain is built from TRBV5-1 and TRBJ2-1; 11 bases are shared with TRBD2. The V segment lost 0 bases and the J segment 9 bases; nucleotides outside the gene matches: 5. The CDR3 covers 15 residues. Germline V lookup: CDR1 SGHRS, CDR2 YFSETQ. The CDR3 bases are TGCGCCAGCAGCTTGGTAGCGGGAGGGGGCGGTGAGCAGTTCTTC. This codes for CASSLVAGGGGEQFF.

As concerns this clone: This CDR3 is also generated by other DNA sequences in the sample. The V call is TRBV5-1, the J call TRBJ2-7; the match to TRBD2 covers 13 bases. CDR1 and CDR2 from the germline V gene are SGHRS and YFSETQ. This CDR3 is built from 16 residues. V lost 4 bases, J lost 0 bases, and 4 bases stayed unmatched. The CDR3 nucleotides are TGCGCCAGCAGCCCGGGACTAGCGGGAAGCTCCTACGAGCAGTACTTC. It yields the protein CASSPGLAGSSYEQYF.

On this clone: The identical CDR3 is also encoded by other nucleotide sequences in the sample. As DNA, the CDR3 is TGTGCCAGCAGTGAATCGGGCAGCCAAGAGACCCAGTACTTC. Translated: CASSESGSQETQYF. The chain joins TRBV6-1 to TRBJ2-5, with D unclear. The ends were cut back, 2 bases at V and 1 base at J, with 8 bases in the middle. Germline CDR1 and CDR2: MNHNS and SASEGT. This CDR3 has 14 amino acids.

V is TRBV7-9 and J is TRBJ1-6; D unresolved. The CDR3 loop spans 15 amino acids. Germline V gene sequence: CDR1 SEHNR, CDR2 FQNEAQ (reference sequence). Trimming left V 5 bases short and J 7 bases short, with 15 bases between. The CDR3 loop reads CASSIQSPSNSPLHF. Written as DNA, the CDR3 is TGTGCCAGCAGCATCCAATCTCCTTCAAATTCACCCCTCCACTTT.

Notes on this clone: The identical CDR3 is also encoded by other nucleotide sequences in the sample. This rearrangement joins TRBV11-2 to TRBJ2-2, with a possible D match to TRBD1 (6 bases). Per the germline V gene, CDR1 is SGHAT and CDR2 is FQNNGV. V lost 4 bases and J 5 bases, leaving 8 bases between the germline ends. This CDR3 is 13 amino acids long. CDR3 residues: CASSSQGTGELFF. DNA for the CDR3: TGTGCCAGCAGCTCACAGGGAACCGGGGAGCTGTTTTTT.

Of note for this clone: This CDR3 is also generated by other DNA sequences in the sample. The chain carries TRBV5-1 and TRBJ2-3, with no clear D. The CDR3 consists of 13 residues. CDR1 is SGHRS and CDR2 is YFSETQ in the germline V gene. The germline V and J ends were trimmed by 2 bases and 2 bases, with 6 bases remaining between them. CDR3 sequence (DNA): TGCGCCAGCAGCTTAGCCTCCACAGATACGCAGTATTTT. Residues: CASSLASTDTQYF.

This clone was detected a few times. This chain joins TRBV25-1 and TRBJ2-7, with TRBD1 matching 12 bases. This CDR3 comprises 15 residues. CDR1 is MGHDK, CDR2 SYGVNS, per germline. Trimming cost V 6 bases and J 4 bases; bases outside gene matches: 7. This CDR3 reads CASSPGTGGIYEQYF. CDR3 nucleotides: TGTGCCAGCAGCCCAGGGACAGGGGGCATATACGAGCAGTACTTC.

The rearrangement uses TRBV6-5 and TRBJ1-2, with D unclear. The ends were cut back, 10 bases at V and 12 bases at J, with 18 bases in the middle. Germline V CDR1 and CDR2: MNHEY, SVGAGI. This CDR3 has 11 residues. This chain's CDR3 is CATKSLSGDTF. The CDR3 DNA sequence: TGTGCCACCAAATCATTATCAGGAGACACCTTC.